The TCR beta chain described here comes from a study of spatial heterogeneity in lung cancer. In the study overall: The authors sequenced available follow-up PBMC samples, taken a median of approximately 2 years after resection. Detected beta-chain sequences consistently exceeded alpha-chain sequences.

Indicated time point: blood at routine non-recurrence follow-up after resection. TCR cDNA molecules each had a unique molecular identifier. TCRdb re-called the 5' RACE reads with MiXCR, one entry per CDR3 protein. This table has about 94,000 distinct CDR3 sequences, 15% to 20% appearing once. The CDR3 has 22 amino acids. CDR1 and CDR2 from the germline V gene are MGHRA and YSYEKL. Germline trimming cut 1 base from V and 0 bases from J; bases unmatched to any gene: 20. The sequence was collected from a male donor with early-stage non-small cell lung cancer. Sequencing used PBMCs, obtained at follow-up. The rearrangement links TRBV4-1 to TRBJ1-3; 8 nucleotides line up with TRBD1. The CDR3 sequence is CASSQVYFRRTGSQSSGNTIYF. The CDR3, as DNA: TGCGCCAGCAGCCAAGTCTATTTCAGAAGGACAGGGAGCCAGAGCTCTGGAAACACCATATATTTT.